A selection of T cell receptor beta chains follows, all from one sample in a study of shared clonotypes between healthy human individuals. Only in-frame clones appear in the TCRdb table, and some are missing; sequencing was by immunoSEQ multiplex PCR. This table holds about 2.3 million clones, approximately 93% found once. Sequencing was performed on naive CD4+ T cells from PBMCs. The origin of the receptors is a man younger than 35 in good health. Some clones in this sample may be carry-over from other donors' samples. Both conserved end residues are part of each CDR3. D genes are given only for firm matches. For some rows the clone size is stated as once, few or many, or as a class when expanded; others skip it.

V	J	size	D	CDR3	DNA
TRBV7-2	TRBJ2-7	once	.	CASSFSGGGEQYF	TGTGCCAGCAGCTTCTCAGGGGGAGGCGAGCAGTACTTC
TRBV7-7	TRBJ2-3	.	.	CASSFSHQPVDTQYF	TGTGCCAGCAGCTTCAGTCACCAACCCGTGGATACGCAGTATTTT
TRBV5-1	TRBJ2-1	once	TRBD2	CASSYPQLAVVEDEQFF	TGCGCCAGCAGCTACCCACAACTAGCGGTTGTTGAAGATGAGCAGTTCTTC
TRBV29-1	TRBJ1-1	.	.	CSVVRPNTEAFF	TGCAGCGTTGTCAGGCCGAACACTGAAGCTTTCTTT
TRBV6-6	TRBJ2-2	.	TRBD1	CASSSTGTTGELFF	TGTGCCAGCAGCTCGACAGGGACCACCGGGGAGCTGTTTTTT
TRBV5-1	TRBJ1-1	.	.	CASSFMAAGDEAFF	TGCGCCAGCAGCTTTATGGCAGCGGGGGATGAAGCTTTCTTT
TRBV7-2	TRBJ1-4	.	TRBD1	CASSLGIYTTGEKLFF	TGTGCCAGCAGCTTAGGAATATATACGACAGGGGAAAAACTGTTTTTT
TRBV5-1	TRBJ2-1	.	.	CASSAGQITHNEQFF	TGCGCCAGCAGCGCGGGACAAATCACGCACAATGAGCAGTTCTTC
TRBV19	TRBJ1-1	.	TRBD1	CASRPINRGPEAFF	TGTGCCAGTAGACCTATCAACAGGGGACCTGAAGCTTTCTTT
TRBV6-5	TRBJ2-3	.	TRBD1	CATSVTSRGRDTQYF	TGTGCCACCTCAGTTACATCCAGGGGGCGGGATACGCAGTATTTT
TRBV5-1	TRBJ2-1	.	TRBD2	CASSLELAGYNEQFF	TGCGCCAGCAGCTTGGAATTAGCGGGATACAATGAGCAGTTCTTC
TRBV6-5	TRBJ2-7	.	.	CASSYRAGYEQYF	TGTGCCAGCAGTTACCGAGCAGGCTACGAGCAGTACTTC
TRBV19	TRBJ2-2	once	TRBD1	CASRDQTGKNTGELFF	TGTGCCAGTAGAGATCAGACAGGGAAGAACACCGGGGAGCTGTTTTTT
TRBV5-4	TRBJ1-1	.	TRBD1	CASSFPGQMNTEAFF	TGTGCCAGCAGCTTTCCGGGACAGATGAACACTGAAGCTTTCTTT
TRBV7-3	TRBJ2-3	.	TRBD2	CASSPLAGGGGDTQYF	TGTGCCAGCAGCCCGCTAGCGGGAGGCGGAGGAGATACGCAGTATTTT
TRBV7-3	TRBJ2-2	.	.	CASSLGQAGELFF	TGTGCCAGCAGCTTAGGCCAGGCCGGGGAGCTGTTTTTT
TRBV5-1	TRBJ2-7	once	.	CASSLAGASSYEQYF	TGCGCCAGCAGCTTGGCCGGTGCAAGCTCCTACGAGCAGTACTTC
TRBV7-8	TRBJ2-3	.	.	CASGNRFSSTDTQYF	TGTGCCAGCGGGAACAGGTTTTCTAGCACAGATACGCAGTATTTT
TRBV6-5	TRBJ2-7	.	.	CASSPYREGEQYF	TGTGCCAGCAGCCCTTACAGGGAAGGCGAGCAGTACTTC
TRBV18	TRBJ2-1	.	TRBD1	CASSPGQINEQFF	TGTGCCAGCTCACCGGGACAGATAAATGAGCAGTTCTTC
TRBV6-1	TRBJ1-1	.	.	CASSRDTEAFF	TGTGCCAGCAGTCGGGACACTGAAGCTTTCTTT
TRBV5-5	TRBJ1-1	.	.	CASSLVSEGTEAFF	TGTGCCAGCAGCTTGGTTTCAGAAGGCACTGAAGCTTTCTTT
TRBV6-5	TRBJ2-3	.	TRBD1	CASSPDRATDTQYF	TGTGCCAGCAGCCCCGACAGGGCCACAGATACGCAGTATTTT
TRBV5-1	TRBJ2-1	once	TRBD2	CASSLGAWREHPNSSYNEQFF	TGCGCCAGCAGCTTGGGGGCTTGGCGGGAGCACCCTAATAGCTCCTACAATGAGCAGTTCTTC
TRBV5-4	TRBJ2-1	.	TRBD2	CASSLGGTRILDEQFF	TGTGCCAGCAGCTTGGGGGGGACTAGAATTTTAGATGAGCAGTTCTTC
TRBV7-3	TRBJ2-1	.	TRBD1	CASSLTRDSSYNEQFF	TGTGCCAGCAGCCTTACCCGGGACAGCTCCTACAATGAGCAGTTCTTC
TRBV21-1	TRBJ1-1	.	.	CASSNLCPQRENTEAFF	TGTGCCAGCAGCAATTTGTGCCCCCAAAGGGAGAACACTGAAGCTTTCTTT
TRBV28	TRBJ2-1	.	.	CASRTRLATSYNEQFF	TGTGCCAGCAGAACCCGGTTGGCCACATCCTACAATGAGCAGTTCTTC
TRBV28	TRBJ1-2	.	.	CASSAPGLGRGGYTF	TGTGCCAGCAGTGCACCGGGACTTGGACGTGGTGGCTACACCTTC
TRBV9	TRBJ1-1	.	.	CASSVAGGGDTEAFF	TGTGCCAGCAGCGTAGCGGGAGGGGGAGACACTGAAGCTTTCTTT
TRBV6-1	TRBJ2-4	once	.	CASSDGYKNIQYF	TGTGCCAGCAGTGACGGTTACAAAAACATTCAGTACTTC
TRBV7-3	TRBJ2-7	.	.	CASSSMHSYEQYF	TGTGCCAGCAGCTCCATGCATTCCTACGAGCAGTACTTC
TRBV19	TRBJ1-4	.	.	CASSVLREKLFF	TGTGCCAGTAGTGTCTTACGTGAAAAACTGTTTTTT
TRBV30	TRBJ1-1	.	.	CAWSVFMGTFF	TGTGCCTGGAGTGTTTTTATGGGAACTTTCTTT
TRBV11-2	TRBJ2-1	.	TRBD2	CASSPGTSKGNEQFF	TGTGCCAGCAGTCCCGGGACTAGCAAAGGGAATGAGCAGTTCTTC
TRBV21-1	TRBJ2-3	.	.	CASSKSAGVVPGFPYFSTDTQYF	TGTGCCAGCAGCAAATCTGCGGGAGTAGTTCCCGGATTCCCCTACTTTAGCACAGATACGCAGTATTTT
TRBV5-1	TRBJ2-3	.	.	CASSAGTPSTDTQYF	TGCGCCAGCAGCGCTGGGACACCTAGCACAGATACGCAGTATTTT
TRBV4-2	TRBJ2-7	.	.	CASSQDWSQGYEQYF	TGTGCCAGCAGCCAAGATTGGTCACAGGGCTACGAGCAGTACTTC
TRBV29-1	TRBJ2-2	.	.	CSGSYTGELFF	TGCAGCGGTTCATATACCGGGGAGCTGTTTTTT
TRBV5-1	TRBJ2-1	.	.	CASSLASGVTYNEQFF	TGCGCCAGCAGCTTGGCCTCGGGAGTAACCTACAATGAGCAGTTCTTC
TRBV28	TRBJ1-5	once	.	CASSAGSPRWHF	TGTGCCAGCAGTGCTGGGTCCCCACGTTGGCATTTT
TRBV7-9	TRBJ1-1	.	.	CASSLWAGVNTEAFF	TGTGCCAGCAGCTTGTGGGCAGGGGTGAACACTGAAGCTTTCTTT
TRBV19	TRBJ2-2	.	.	CASRRTHTLGELFF	TGTGCCAGTAGACGCACTCACACACTCGGGGAGCTGTTTTTT
TRBV11-2	TRBJ2-2	.	.	CASSSGGTSIGTGELFF	TGTGCCAGCAGCTCCGGGGGAACTAGTATAGGCACCGGGGAGCTGTTTTTT
TRBV5-1	TRBJ2-2	.	TRBD1	CASSLGTGTGHTGELFF	TGCGCCAGCAGCTTGGGAACCGGGACAGGACACACCGGGGAGCTGTTTTTT
TRBV6-6	TRBJ1-1	.	.	CASSSTAKAFF	TGTGCCAGCAGTTCTACCGCCAAGGCTTTCTTT